A single sample gave rise to the 27 T cell receptor beta chains below, sequenced in a study of blood T cell repertoires in COVID-19. Using immunoSEQ multiplex PCR, the repertoire was profiled, and TCRdb retains in-frame clones only, with some absent. The sample has about 98,000 clones; roughly 80% are singletons. Sequencing was carried out using peripheral blood. The source of these receptors is a man aged 60-69 years with active or convalescent COVID-19.

The chain joins TRBV6-5 to TRBJ1-6; D perhaps matches TRBD1 (5 bases). With 0 bases removed from V and 11 bases from J, the gap between germline ends came to 8 bases. The CDR3 consists of 13 residues. In germline, CDR1 is MNHEY, CDR2 SVGAGI. The DNA for the CDR3 is TGTGCCAGCAGTTACTCGATACAGGCACCCCTCCACTTT. It is translated as CASSYSIQAPLHF.

This clone was picked up one time. This chain joins TRBV2 and TRBJ2-1; 9 nucleotides agree with TRBD2. J gave up 7 bases and V 4 bases, and 5 bases lay outside the gene matches. In germline, CDR1 is SNHLY, CDR2 FYNNEI. This CDR3 region has 14 residues. CDR3 sequence: CASSGSSGKNEQFF. The CDR3 DNA reads as TGTGCCAGCAGTGGTTCTAGCGGGAAGAATGAGCAGTTCTTC. The full variable domain, with the rest looked up from reference TRBV2 and TRBJ2-1, is EPEVTQTPSHQVTQMGQEVILRCVPISNHLYFYWYRQILGQKVEFLVSFYNNEISEKSEIFDDQFSVERPDGSNFTLKIRSTKLEDSAMYFCASSGSSGKNEQFFGPGTRLTVL.

The genes are TRBV27 and TRBJ2-1, with 9 bases fitting TRBD2. The CDR3 spans 16 residues. Trimming cost V 4 bases and J 6 bases; bases outside gene matches: 10. In germline, CDR1 is MNHEY, CDR2 SMNVEV (reference sequence). CDR3 loop: CASSSVAGVVFNEQFF. In nucleotides, the CDR3 is TGTGCCAGCAGTTCCGTAGCGGGAGTAGTTTTCAATGAGCAGTTCTTC.

V and J are TRBV7-6 and TRBJ2-7; D remains ambiguous. The CDR3 is 12 residues long. Per the germline V gene, CDR1 is SGHVS and CDR2 is FNYEAQ. Trimming removed 6 bases from V and 6 bases from J, with 12 bases in between. For the CDR3, the DNA is TGTGCCAGCAGTCCTGGTCTCAGCGAGCAGTACTTC. Its translation is CASSPGLSEQYF.

Here the CDR3 reads CASSLGGFNQPQHF. CDR3 sequence (DNA): TGTGCCAGCAGCTTGGGAGGATTCAATCAGCCCCAGCATTTT. The V gene is TRBV5-8, the J gene TRBJ1-5; D call uncertain. Germline V lookup: CDR1 SGHTS, CDR2 YDEGEE. The CDR3 consists of 14 residues. V gave up 0 bases and J gave up 3 bases, with 7 bases separating them.

The rearrangement links TRBV7-2 to TRBJ1-2; D is possibly TRBD1 (6 bases). V shed 5 bases and J shed 0 bases, with 16 bases lying between them. Germline CDR1 reads SGHTA; CDR2 reads FQGNSA. The length of the CDR3 is 16 residues. CDR3 coding DNA: TGTGCCAGCAGCCACCGGAACAGGGCCGCTAACTATGGCTACACCTTC. Encoded protein: CASSHRNRAANYGYTF.

The chain recombines TRBV6-6 with TRBJ1-2; TRBD1 is a possible D gene (5 bases). CDR1 is MNHNY and CDR2 is SVGAGI in the germline V gene (reference sequence). This CDR3 has 12 amino acids. V lost 4 bases and J lost 5, with 8 bases in between. The CDR3 sequence is CASSSGGYGYTF. The CDR3 region has the DNA TGTGCCAGCAGTTCCGGGGGTTATGGCTACACCTTC.

The chain uses TRBV7-9 and TRBJ2-1; 12 bases map to TRBD2. Per the germline V gene, CDR1 is SEHNR and CDR2 is FQNEAQ (reference sequence). J was trimmed by 7 bases and V by 5 bases; bases with no gene match: 6. The length of the CDR3 is 15 residues. The DNA of the CDR3 is TGTGCCAGCAGCCCGACTAGCGGGAGTTGGAATGAGCAGTTCTTC. Translating gives CASSPTSGSWNEQFF.

The J gene is TRBJ1-2, the V gene TRBV2; D remains ambiguous. This CDR3 region has 13 residues. V was trimmed by 5 bases and J by 8 bases, leaving 15 bases between them. Germline V gene lookup returns CDR1 SNHLY and CDR2 FYNNEI. CDR3 coding DNA: TGTGCCAGCAGTTATGGCACGACAAGAGGCTACACCTTC. Translation: CASSYGTTRGYTF.

The chain combines TRBV7-8 with TRBJ1-2; D uncertain. The germline gives CDR1 SGHVS, CDR2 FQNEAQ. Trimming took off 1 base at V and 4 bases at J, with 10 bases between the two ends. This CDR3 contains 14 residues. The CDR3 DNA follows: TGTGCCAGCAGCTTAGTCCAAACGGGCTATGGCTACACCTTC. The encoded protein is CASSLVQTGYGYTF.

This chain joins TRBV7-2 and TRBJ1-1, with a possible D match to TRBD1 (6 bases). The germline CDR1 and CDR2 sequences are SGHTA and FQGNSA. V was trimmed by 3 bases and J by 4 bases, leaving 9 bases between them. The CDR3 extends over 13 amino acids. The CDR3 sequence is CASSFAGATEAFF. The DNA for the CDR3 is TGTGCCAGCAGCTTTGCAGGGGCCACTGAAGCTTTCTTT.

The V call is TRBV30, the J call TRBJ2-1; D ambiguous. The CDR3 totals 16 residues. Germline CDR1 GTSNPN, CDR2 SVGIG (reference sequence). V was clipped by 1 base and J by 4 bases, with 17 bases between them. The CDR3 nucleotides read TGTGCCTGGAGTGCACCCGACTCCAACTTTTACAATGAGCAGTTCTTC. Its protein product is CAWSAPDSNFYNEQFF.

This clone was found a few times. The CDR3: CASSVGGRAPYEQYF. The DNA for the CDR3 is TGTGCCAGCAGCGTAGGGGGGAGGGCCCCCTACGAGCAGTACTTC. The V and J genes are TRBV9 and TRBJ2-7; 7 bases line up with TRBD2. The CDR3 extends over 15 amino acids. The germline V gene encodes CDR1 SGDLS and CDR2 YYNGEE. V lost 0 bases to trimming and J lost 2 bases; unmatched junction nucleotides: 5.

V is TRBV5-1 and J is TRBJ1-6; D may be TRBD1 (6 bases). V shed 3 bases and J shed 7 bases, with 14 bases lying between them. The CDR3 runs to 15 residues. Per germline, CDR1 SGHRS and CDR2 YFSETQ. Written as DNA, the CDR3 is TGCGCCAGCAGCTGGGGGGGACAACTCAATTCACCCCTCCACTTT. The encoded protein is CASSWGGQLNSPLHF.

V gene TRBV5-1 combines with J gene TRBJ2-7; D may be TRBD1 (6 bases). This CDR3 has 14 residues. The germline CDR1 and CDR2 sequences are SGHRS and YFSETQ. V was pared by 5 bases and J by 2 bases, with 14 bases between. The CDR3 sequence is CASSSTGHPYEQYF. CDR3 bases: TGCGCCAGCAGTTCTACAGGGCACCCCTACGAGCAGTACTTC. Drawing the rest from reference TRBV5-1 and TRBJ2-7, the complete variable domain is KAGVTQTPRYLIKTRGQQVTLSCSPISGHRSVSWYQQTPGQGLQFLFEYFSETQRNKGNFPGRFSGRQFSNSRSEMNVSTLELGDSALYLCASSSTGHPYEQYFGPGTRLTVT.

This clone has a single count. The same CDR3 is also encoded by other DNA sequences in this sample. The V call is TRBV12-3 or TRBV12-4, the J call TRBJ1-1; no definite D call. Trimming shortened V by 2 bases and J by 3 bases, and 7 bases separated the two germline ends. The CDR3 extends over 13 amino acids. CDR3 residues: CASSLTGYTEAFF. The CDR3 DNA reads as TGTGCCAGCAGTTTAACGGGGTACACTGAAGCTTTCTTT.

The chain is built from TRBV2 and TRBJ1-2; TRBD1 aligns across 9 bases. The CDR3 spans 12 residues. CDR1 and CDR2 from the germline V gene are SNHLY and FYNNEI. V dropped 6 bases and J dropped 7; count of bases not matched to a gene: 3. The CDR3 protein is CASRVTGGGYTF. The DNA of the CDR3 is TGTGCCAGCAGGGTGACAGGGGGTGGCTACACCTTC.

CDR3: CASSLGGLASNTGELFF. CDR3 bases: TGTGCCAGCAGCCTAGGGGGACTAGCGTCGAACACCGGGGAGCTGTTTTTT. V and J are TRBV7-3 and TRBJ2-2; TRBD2 matches 10 bases. The CDR3 sequence is 17 residues long. The V segment lost 5 bases and the J segment 0 bases; nucleotides outside the gene matches: 6. From germline, CDR1 is SGHTA and CDR2 FQGTGA.

The chain is built from TRBV4-3 and TRBJ2-3, with 9 bases aligning to TRBD2. The CDR3 contains 17 residues. Germline values: CDR1 LGHNA, CDR2 YSLEER. Trimming removed 1 base from V and 5 bases from J; junction bases left unmatched: 10. In DNA, the CDR3 is TGCGCCAGCAGCCAAGTTGGAGCGGGAGGTGTGAGAGATACGCAGTATTTT. This encodes CASSQVGAGGVRDTQYF.

There are a few counts of this clone. The rearrangement joins TRBV11-3 to TRBJ2-5; TRBD2 matches 13 bases. V lost 6 bases to trimming and J lost 4 bases; unmatched junction nucleotides: 11. The CDR3 totals 17 residues. Germline-derived CDR1 and CDR2 are SGHNT and YENEEA. CDR3 amino acids: CASSSRTSGRAGETQYF. CDR3 DNA sequence: TGTGCCAGCAGTTCTCGGACTAGCGGGAGAGCCGGAGAGACCCAGTACTTC.

This rearrangement joins TRBV6-6 to TRBJ1-2; 7 bases line up with TRBD1. V gave up 5 bases and J gave up 1 base; unmatched junction bases: 4. CDR3 length: 14 amino acids. CDR1 and CDR2 (germline): MNHNY, SVGAGI (reference sequence). This CDR3 reads CASSLRQGNYGYTF. CDR3 DNA: TGTGCCAGCAGTCTCCGACAGGGTAACTATGGCTACACCTTC.

The sample holds a few counts of this clone. The V gene is TRBV4-3, the J gene TRBJ1-3; D gene ambiguous. The CDR3 totals 16 residues. Looked up from germline, CDR1 is LGHNA and CDR2 is YSLEER. V gave up 0 bases and J gave up 3 bases, with 12 bases separating them. Written as DNA, the CDR3 is TGCGCCAGCAGCCAAGATCTTCGGGTCTTTGGAAACACCATATATTTT. Its protein product is CASSQDLRVFGNTIYF.

V gene TRBV2 combines with J gene TRBJ1-2, with D perhaps TRBD1 (6 bases). Deletions cut 6 bases from V and 8 bases from J, with 22 bases between. Germline assignment: CDR1 SNHLY and CDR2 FYNNEI. The CDR3 spans 15 residues. CDR3 region: CASRDSGAVVIGYTF. CDR3 nucleotides: TGTGCCAGCAGAGATTCAGGGGCGGTAGTTATCGGCTACACCTTC.

The rearrangement joins TRBV2 to TRBJ1-6; TRBD1 might be the D (6 bases). V dropped 4 bases and J dropped 8 bases, with 15 bases sitting between them. CDR1 is SNHLY, CDR2 FYNNEI, per germline. This CDR3 is built from 15 residues. The CDR3 loop is CASSARQDTDSPLHF. The DNA of the CDR3 is TGTGCCAGCAGTGCAAGACAGGACACCGATTCACCCCTCCACTTT. The entire variable domain, with the rest obtained from reference TRBV2 and TRBJ1-6, is as follows: EPEVTQTPSHQVTQMGQEVILRCVPISNHLYFYWYRQILGQKVEFLVSFYNNEISEKSEIFDDQFSVERPDGSNFTLKIRSTKLEDSAMYFCASSARQDTDSPLHFGNGTRLTVT.

The table lists this clone with a few counts. The chain uses TRBV7-3 and TRBJ2-5; 8 bases map to TRBD2. The CDR3 is made up of 15 amino acids. CDR1 and CDR2 (germline): SGHTA, FQGTGA. The V and J ends lost 0 bases and 4 bases, in that order; junction bases with no gene match: 4. CDR3 nucleotides: TGTGCCAGCAGCTTAACTAACGGGAGGGGAGAGACCCAGTACTTC. Translation gives CASSLTNGRGETQYF.

This clone was counted a few times. The chain carries TRBV27 and TRBJ2-2; weak D call: TRBD1 (6 bases). The length of the CDR3 is 14 residues. Germline-derived CDR1 and CDR2 are MNHEY and SMNVEV (reference sequence). Trimming removed 3 bases from V and 4 bases from J, with 9 bases in between. The CDR3 here is CASSFQDSTGELFF. CDR3 coding DNA: TGTGCCAGCAGTTTCCAGGACAGCACCGGGGAGCTGTTTTTT.

The rearrangement uses TRBV4-2 and TRBJ2-1; 8 nucleotides line up with TRBD2. The length of the CDR3 is 16 residues. Germline V gene data show CDR1 as LGHNA and CDR2 as YNFKEQ. Trimming removed 0 bases from V and 0 bases from J; junction bases left unmatched: 1. The CDR3 sequence is CASSQDREGSYNEQFF. CDR3 DNA sequence: TGTGCCAGCAGCCAAGATCGGGAGGGCTCCTACAATGAGCAGTTCTTC.